Each of the 9 T cell receptor beta chains below was sequenced from the same sample in a study of Tregs in tolerant kidney transplant recipients (dated by TCRdb to between 2018 and 2020). Preparation of the library involved the immunoSEQ multiplex PCR assay. The clones in this table, taken by TCRdb from immuneACCESS, are in-frame only. Not every clone is retained; where verified, under half of the shortfall comes from an unresolved V gene, and the cause of the rest is unknown. Recorded for this sample are 98,000 or so clones; 90% of them occurred a single time. Together, the top ten hold just under 0.35% of the sample. Reading the label with the study, this specimen's time point is: blood sample drawn before combined kidney and bone marrow transplant. The input for sequencing was CD4+ T cells from blood, taken before the transplant. Receptors were obtained from a human donor who received a combined kidney and bone marrow transplant.

The chain combines TRBV18 with TRBJ2-6; 8 bases line up with TRBD1. Per the germline V gene, CDR1 is KGHSH and CDR2 is LQKENI. The CDR3 loop spans 18 amino acids. J gave up 0 bases and V 4 bases, and 8 bases lay outside the gene matches. The CDR3 reads CASSLTGTGNSGANVLTF. CDR3 in DNA: TGTGCCAGCTCACTCACCGGGACAGGAAACTCTGGGGCCAACGTCCTGACTTTC. Variable domain in full (rest from reference TRBV18 and TRBJ2-6): NAGVMQNPRHLVRRRGQEARLRCSPMKGHSHVYWYRQLPEEGLKFMVYLQKENIIDESGMPKERFSAEFPKEGPSILRIQQVVRGDSAAYFCASSLTGTGNSGANVLTFGAGSRLTVL.

The chain recombines TRBV6-5 with TRBJ1-2; 9 nucleotides match TRBD1. Germline lookup yields CDR1 MNHEY and CDR2 SVGAGI. The junction had 9 bases not matched to a gene; V was cut back by 5 bases and J by 8 bases. The CDR3 has 14 residues. As DNA, the CDR3 is TGTGCCAGCAGTCGCGGGACAGGGTCGCGGGGCTACACCTTC. Translation gives CASSRGTGSRGYTF.

This clone showed up just a few times. The CDR3 sequence: CASSPPSLGNTIYF. Written as DNA, the CDR3 is TGTGCCAGCTCACCACCGAGTCTCGGAAACACCATATATTTT. This chain uses TRBV18 with TRBJ1-3; no firm D call. There are 14 residues in the CDR3. V was pared by 0 bases and J by 4 bases, with 7 bases between. Germline-derived CDR1 and CDR2 are KGHSH and LQKENI.

The chain combines TRBV4-3 with TRBJ2-3; a weak D match, TRBD2 (5 bases). Trimming removed 5 bases at V and 5 bases at J, with 14 bases between. In germline, CDR1 is LGHNA, CDR2 YSLEER. This CDR3 comprises 14 residues. The CDR3 region has the DNA TGCGCCAGCAGCTCCTTAGCGCCGGTAGATACGCAGTATTTT. It specifies CASSSLAPVDTQYF.

The J gene is TRBJ2-5, the V gene TRBV6-6, with 7 bases that match TRBD2. The junction had 11 bases not matched to a gene; V was cut back by 8 bases and J by 5 bases. CDR3 size: 14 residues. Germline-derived CDR1 and CDR2 are MNHNY and SVGAGI (reference sequence). The chain's CDR3 is CASGGGTLRETQYF. The CDR3 nucleotides are TGTGCCAGCGGGGGGGGAACCCTTCGGGAGACCCAGTACTTC.

The gene calls are TRBV7-2 and TRBJ1-4; D remains unclear. V lost 1 base to trimming and J lost 8 bases, with 11 bases between them. In germline, CDR1 is SGHTA, CDR2 FQGNSA. The CDR3 has 14 amino acids. CDR3 sequence (DNA): TGTGCCAGCAGCTTAGTCGGAGCGGGGGAAAAACTGTTTTTT. Protein: CASSLVGAGEKLFF.

The J gene is TRBJ2-5, the V gene TRBV7-7, with TRBD2 matching 10 bases. The germline gives CDR1 SSHAT, CDR2 FNYEAQ (reference sequence). The junction had 8 bases not matched to a gene; V was cut back by 4 bases and J by 0 bases. This CDR3 comprises 17 residues. The CDR3 region is CASSSLSSGSYQETQYF. In nucleotides, the CDR3 is TGTGCCAGCAGCTCCTTATCTAGCGGGAGTTACCAAGAGACCCAGTACTTC.

V gene TRBV7-9 combines with J gene TRBJ2-7; 7 positions match TRBD2. The CDR3 runs 12 residues. Germline assignment: CDR1 SEHNR and CDR2 FQNEAQ (reference sequence). Losses at the gene ends were 2 bases for V and 7 bases for J; bases not matched to a gene: 2. Here the CDR3 reads CASSLSAGEQYF. The CDR3, as DNA: TGTGCCAGCAGCTTATCAGCGGGGGAGCAGTACTTC.

The chain employs TRBV6-6 and TRBJ2-7; a weak D match, TRBD1 (6 bases). Trimming cost V 5 bases and J 0 bases, with 17 bases left between them. CDR3 length: 16 amino acids. Germline-derived CDR1 and CDR2 are MNHNY and SVGAGI (reference sequence). CDR3 coding DNA: TGTGCCAGCAGTCCACCAGGGGAGCGGAGCTCCTACGAGCAGTACTTC. It codes for CASSPPGERSSYEQYF.